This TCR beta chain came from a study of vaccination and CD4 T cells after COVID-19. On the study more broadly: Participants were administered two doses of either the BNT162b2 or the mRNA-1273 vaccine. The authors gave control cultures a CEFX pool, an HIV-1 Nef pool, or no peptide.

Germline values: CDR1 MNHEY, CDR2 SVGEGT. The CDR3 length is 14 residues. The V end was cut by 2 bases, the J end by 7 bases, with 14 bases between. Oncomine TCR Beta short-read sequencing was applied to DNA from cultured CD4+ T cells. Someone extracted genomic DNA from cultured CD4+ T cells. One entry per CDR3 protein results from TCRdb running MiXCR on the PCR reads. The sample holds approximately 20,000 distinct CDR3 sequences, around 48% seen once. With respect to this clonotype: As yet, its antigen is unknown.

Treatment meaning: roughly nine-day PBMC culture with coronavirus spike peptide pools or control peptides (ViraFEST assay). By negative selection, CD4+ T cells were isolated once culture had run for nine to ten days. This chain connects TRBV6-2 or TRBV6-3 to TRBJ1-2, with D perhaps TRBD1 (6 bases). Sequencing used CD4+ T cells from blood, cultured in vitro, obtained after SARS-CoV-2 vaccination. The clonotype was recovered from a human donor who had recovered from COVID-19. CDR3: CASSYLDSSGGYTF. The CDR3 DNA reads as TGTGCCAGCAGTTACCTGGACAGCTCTGGTGGCTACACCTTC.